This entry concerns a single T cell receptor (beta chain). The sample originates from a study of response to subunit inactivated influenza vaccine. TCRdb reprocessed the RT-PCR reads via MiXCR and lists one record per CDR3 protein. The sample carries some 550,000 distinct CDR3 sequences, under 30% recorded once. Trimming took 1 base from V and 9 from J; bases not matched to a gene: 9. Germline CDR1 SGHTA, CDR2 FQGNSA. The CDR3 totals 15 residues. These data also featured in a second study, about T cells expressing NK-cell markers. That paper adds: TCR beta cDNA was generated via 5'RACE template switching incorporating UMIs.

The sequenced sample was CD4+ T cells sorted from PBMCs, obtained about 13 days after vaccination. This clonotype was obtained from a man aged 45-65 years who received an inactivated influenza vaccine. This sequence joins TRBV7-2 and TRBJ2-1; 7 bases match TRBD2. The CDR3 reads CASSLEPGGRSEQFF. CDR3 sequence (DNA): TGTGCCAGCAGCTTAGAACCGGGAGGTAGGAGTGAGCAGTTCTTC. Full variable domain (rest looked up from reference TRBV7-2 and TRBJ2-1): GAGVSQSPSNKVTEKGKDVELRCDPISGHTALYWYRQSLGQGLEFLIYFQGNSAPDKSGLPSDRFSAERTGGSVSTLTIQRTQQEDSAVYLCASSLEPGGRSEQFFGPGTRLTVL.